A single sample is the source of the 15 T cell receptor beta chains below, sequenced in a study of T cells after yellow fever vaccination. TCRdb reprocessed the 5' RACE reads via MiXCR and lists one record per CDR3 protein. The repertoire holds roughly 330,000 distinct CDR3 sequences, with around 6.8% as singletons. The sequencing used PBMCs, collected about 41 days after the first yellow fever vaccination. These receptors were obtained from a man aged 18 to 29 who received the YFV17D yellow fever vaccine.

This sequence joins TRBV20-1 and TRBJ2-7; tentative D call: TRBD2 (7 bases). The CDR3 totals 14 residues. Germline V CDR1 and CDR2: DFQATT, SNEGSKA (reference sequence). Trimming took 6 bases from V and 7 from J, leaving 22 bases between them. As DNA, the CDR3 is TGCAGTGCCAGGAGGGGGGGCGCCTCGAGTGAGCAGTACTTC. Translated: CSARRGGASSEQYF.

This clonotype was recorded at least ten times. CDR3 coding DNA: TGCAGTGCTAGAGATTTCTCCAGGGGGACCGGGGAGCTGTTTTTT. Translating gives CSARDFSRGTGELFF. This rearrangement joins TRBV20-1 to TRBJ2-2; 7 bases agree with TRBD1. Germline CDR1 DFQATT, CDR2 SNEGSKA (reference sequence). This CDR3 is built from 15 residues. After removal of 0 bases from V and 5 bases from J, the junction contained 6 bases not matched to a gene.

A few counts support this clonotype. The rearrangement links TRBV7-8 to TRBJ1-5; tentatively, D is TRBD1 (6 bases). The CDR3 sequence is 15 residues long. V dropped 5 bases and J dropped 3 bases, with 14 bases sitting between them. Germline V gene sequence: CDR1 SGHVS, CDR2 FQNEAQ. The CDR3 loop is CASSPEGGPNQPQHF. The CDR3 DNA follows: TGTGCCAGCAGCCCCGAGGGGGGCCCCAATCAGCCCCAGCATTTT.

This sequence joins TRBV5-6 and TRBJ2-6, with TRBD2 identical over 8 bases. Germline CDR1 and CDR2: SGHDT and YYEEEE. With V trimmed by 7 bases and J by 0 bases, 15 bases remained unmatched. This CDR3 region has 19 residues. As DNA, the CDR3 is TGTGCCAGCTACCCAGGATGGCGGGGGGCCCGCTCTGGGGCCAACGTCCTGACTTTC. Translating gives CASYPGWRGARSGANVLTF.

There are many counts of this clonotype. The rearrangement joins TRBV11-2 to TRBJ2-3, with TRBD1 matching 8 bases. The length of the CDR3 is 15 residues. Germline-derived CDR1 and CDR2 are SGHAT and FQNNGV. The ends lost 5 bases at V and 0 bases at J; junction bases unmatched: 4. For the CDR3, the DNA is TGTGCCAGCAGCCCCGACAGGGGTAGCACAGATACGCAGTATTTT. The encoded protein is CASSPDRGSTDTQYF.

This clonotype was seen repeatedly, ten times or more. The chain uses TRBV6-1 and TRBJ2-7; 11 positions match TRBD1. Germline V gives CDR1 MNHNS, CDR2 SASEGT. The CDR3 is 15 residues long. With V trimmed by 6 bases and J by 3 bases, 7 bases remained unmatched. CDR3: CASRPGQGAYYEQYV. DNA of the CDR3: TGTGCCAGCAGGCCCGGACAGGGGGCCTACTACGAGCAGTACGTC.

This clonotype has at least ten counts. The rearrangement joins TRBV5-1 to TRBJ2-5; weak D call: TRBD2 (5 bases). Per germline, CDR1 SGHRS and CDR2 YFSETQ. This CDR3 comprises 14 residues. The ends were cut back, 4 bases at V and 3 bases at J, with 13 bases in the middle. As DNA, the CDR3 is TGCGCCAGCAGCACCGGACTTGTTAAAGAGACCCAGTACTTC. This encodes CASSTGLVKETQYF. Combining the CDR3 with reference TRBV5-1 and TRBJ2-5 gives the whole variable domain KAGVTQTPRYLIKTRGQQVTLSCSPISGHRSVSWYQQTPGQGLQFLFEYFSETQRNKGNFPGRFSGRQFSNSRSEMNVSTLELGDSALYLCASSTGLVKETQYFGPGTRLLVL.

Only a few counts were recorded for this clonotype. V and J are TRBV19 and TRBJ1-1; TRBD1 is a possible D gene (5 bases). CDR3 length: 13 residues. Germline CDR1 is LNHDA and CDR2 is SQIVND (reference sequence). Trimming stripped 5 bases from V and 7 bases from J, with 14 bases between. The CDR3, as DNA: TGTGCCAGTAGTGCTACAGGTATGGGTGAAGCTTTCTTT. It specifies CASSATGMGEAFF. The full variable domain, in which reference TRBV19 and TRBJ1-1 provide the parts outside the CDR3, is DGGITQSPKYLFRKEGQNVTLSCEQNLNHDAMYWYRQDPGQGLRLIYYSQIVNDFQKGDIAEGYSVSREKKESFPLTVTSAQKNPTAFYLCASSATGMGEAFFGQGTRLTVV.

CDR3 bases: TGTGCCAGCAGTTACGGGAGGGAGCTGTTTTTT. Its translation: CASSYGRELFF. The gene calls are TRBV6-2 or TRBV6-3 and TRBJ2-2; no definite D call. Trimming took off 2 bases at V and 9 bases at J, with 4 bases between the two ends. The germline V gene has CDR1 MNHEY and CDR2 SVGEGT. The length of the CDR3 is 11 residues.

This sequence joins TRBV20-1 and TRBJ2-1, with D perhaps matching TRBD1 (5 bases). V gave up 8 bases and J gave up 6 bases, with 14 bases separating them. Per the germline V gene, CDR1 is DFQATT and CDR2 is SNEGSKA (reference sequence). The CDR3 is 12 amino acids. The CDR3 DNA is TGCAGTCCCTTCCGCAGGGCCAATGAGCAGTTCTTC. Its translation: CSPFRRANEQFF.

This clonotype was picked up a small number of times. The gene calls are TRBV5-1 and TRBJ2-2, with 12 bases that match TRBD1. CDR1 and CDR2 (germline): SGHRS, YFSETQ. The length of the CDR3 is 15 residues. With V trimmed by 3 bases and J by 7 bases, 4 bases remained unmatched. CDR3: CASSSGQGANGELFF. The CDR3 nucleotides read TGCGCCAGCAGCTCGGGACAGGGGGCGAACGGGGAGCTGTTTTTT.

This clonotype occurred a few times. This chain links TRBV4-1 with TRBJ2-3; D perhaps matches TRBD2 (6 bases). Trimming removed 5 bases at V and 4 bases at J, with 13 bases between. Germline assignment: CDR1 MGHRA and CDR2 YSYEKL. The CDR3 length is 14 residues. CDR3 sequence: CASSFSGPPDTQYF. CDR3 DNA: TGCGCCAGCAGCTTTAGCGGACCACCAGATACGCAGTATTTT.

This chain joins TRBV20-1 and TRBJ2-3; no firm D call. This CDR3 has 13 amino acids. V lost 5 bases and J 5 bases, leaving 14 bases between the germline ends. From germline, CDR1 is DFQATT and CDR2 SNEGSKA (reference sequence). The CDR3 DNA sequence: TGCAGTGCTCCTCGAACCCCGTTAGATACGCAGTATTTT. Translated: CSAPRTPLDTQYF.

The J gene is TRBJ2-1, the V gene TRBV20-1; TRBD1 aligns across 7 bases. Germline trimming cut 5 bases from V and 3 bases from J; bases unmatched to any gene: 7. Germline CDR1 and CDR2: DFQATT and SNEGSKA (reference sequence). The CDR3 extends over 14 amino acids. CDR3 DNA: TGCAGTGCTCCCCCCCGGACAGGCTACAATGAGCAGTTCTTC. Translation: CSAPPRTGYNEQFF.

This clonotype was seen ten or more times. This rearrangement joins TRBV5-1 to TRBJ1-2, with D maybe TRBD1 (5 bases). Germline CDR1 and CDR2: SGHRS and YFSETQ. The CDR3 spans 14 residues. The ends were cut back, 0 bases at V and 4 bases at J, with 10 bases in the middle. CDR3 sequence reads: CASSLEYGAYGYTF. The CDR3 nucleotides are TGCGCCAGCAGCTTGGAGTATGGGGCCTATGGCTACACCTTC.